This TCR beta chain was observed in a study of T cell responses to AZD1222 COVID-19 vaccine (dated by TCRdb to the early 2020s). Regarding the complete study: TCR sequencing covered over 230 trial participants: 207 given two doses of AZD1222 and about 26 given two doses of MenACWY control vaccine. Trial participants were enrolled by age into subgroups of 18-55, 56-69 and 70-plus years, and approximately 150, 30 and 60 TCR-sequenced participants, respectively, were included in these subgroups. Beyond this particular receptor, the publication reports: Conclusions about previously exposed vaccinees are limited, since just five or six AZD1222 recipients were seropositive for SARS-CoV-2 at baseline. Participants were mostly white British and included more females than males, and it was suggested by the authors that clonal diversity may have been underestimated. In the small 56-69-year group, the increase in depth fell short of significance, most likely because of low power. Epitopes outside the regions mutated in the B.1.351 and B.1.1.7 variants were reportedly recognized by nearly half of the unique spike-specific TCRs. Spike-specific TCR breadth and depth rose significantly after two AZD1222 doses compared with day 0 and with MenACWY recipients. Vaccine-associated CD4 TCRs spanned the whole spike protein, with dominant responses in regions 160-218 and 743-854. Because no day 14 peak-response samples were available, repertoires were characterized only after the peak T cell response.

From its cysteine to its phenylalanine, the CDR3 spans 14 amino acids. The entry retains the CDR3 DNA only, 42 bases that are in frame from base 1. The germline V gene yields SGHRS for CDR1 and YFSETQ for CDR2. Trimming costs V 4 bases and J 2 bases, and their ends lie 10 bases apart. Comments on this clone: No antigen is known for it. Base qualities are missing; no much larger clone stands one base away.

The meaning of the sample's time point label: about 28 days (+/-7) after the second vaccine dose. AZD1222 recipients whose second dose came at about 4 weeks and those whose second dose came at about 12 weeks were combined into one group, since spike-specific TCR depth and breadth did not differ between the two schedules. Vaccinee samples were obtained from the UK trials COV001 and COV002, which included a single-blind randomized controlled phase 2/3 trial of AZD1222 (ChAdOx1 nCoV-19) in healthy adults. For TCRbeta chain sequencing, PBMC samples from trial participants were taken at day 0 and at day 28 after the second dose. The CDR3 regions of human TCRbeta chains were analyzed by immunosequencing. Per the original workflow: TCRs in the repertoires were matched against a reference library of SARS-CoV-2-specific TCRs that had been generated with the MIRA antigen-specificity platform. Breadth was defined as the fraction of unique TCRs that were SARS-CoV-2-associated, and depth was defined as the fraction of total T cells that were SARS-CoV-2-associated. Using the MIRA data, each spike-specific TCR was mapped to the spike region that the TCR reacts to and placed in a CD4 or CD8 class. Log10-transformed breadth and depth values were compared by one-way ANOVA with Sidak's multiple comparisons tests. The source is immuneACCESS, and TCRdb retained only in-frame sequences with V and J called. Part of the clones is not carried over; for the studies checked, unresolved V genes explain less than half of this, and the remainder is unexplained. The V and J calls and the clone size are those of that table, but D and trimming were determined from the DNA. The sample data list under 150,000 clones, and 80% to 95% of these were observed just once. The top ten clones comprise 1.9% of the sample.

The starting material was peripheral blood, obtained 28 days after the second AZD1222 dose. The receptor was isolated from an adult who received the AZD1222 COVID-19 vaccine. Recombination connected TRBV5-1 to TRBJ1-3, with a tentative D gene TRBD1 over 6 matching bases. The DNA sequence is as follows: TGCGCCAGCAGCCCACAGGGCGCTGGAAACACCATATATTTT. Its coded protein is CASSPQGAGNTIYF. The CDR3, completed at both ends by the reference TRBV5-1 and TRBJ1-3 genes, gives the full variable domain KAGVTQTPRYLIKTRGQQVTLSCSPISGHRSVSWYQQTPGQGLQFLFEYFSETQRNKGNFPGRFSGRQFSNSRSEMNVSTLELGDSALYLCASSPQGAGNTIYFGEGSWLTVV.